A selection of T cell receptor beta chains follows, all from one sample in a study of blood T cell repertoires in COVID-19. TCRdb keeps only in-frame clones here, not all; method: immunoSEQ multiplex PCR. This table holds roughly 10,000 clones, about 90% found once. Sequenced material: peripheral blood. These receptors were obtained from a man between 25 and 39 years old with active or convalescent COVID-19. The CDR3 runs from the conserved cysteine through the conserved F or W. A D gene is named only where the DNA matches it firmly. Some rows mark clone size as missing; the rest say once, few, many or name a class of expanded clone.

d_call clone_size j_call v_call cdr3_nt cdr3_aa
. . TRBJ2-7 TRBV7-2 TGTGCCAGCAGCCGTAGCTTCGAGCAGTACTTC CASSRSFEQYF
. few TRBJ1-2 TRBV5-1 TGCGCCAGCAGCTTGTCCGGCAGGGCCGTGCTTGGCTACACCTTC CASSLSGRAVLGYTF
. . TRBJ1-6 TRBV2 TGTGCCAGCGGCCAGGGTACGGCTTCACCCCTCCACTTT CASGQGTASPLHF
. once TRBJ2-1 TRBV9 TGTGCCAGCAGCGCCTCGGGGGAATACTACAATGAGCAGTTCTTC CASSASGEYYNEQFF
TRBD1 . TRBJ1-1 TRBV7-9 TGTGCCAGCAGTCCGGGACAGGTGAACACTGAAGCTTTCTTT CASSPGQVNTEAFF
TRBD2 . TRBJ2-2 TRBV7-6 TGTGCCAGCAGCCCCCCGGGGGGATACCCGAACACCGGGGAGCTGTTTTTT CASSPPGGYPNTGELFF
. . TRBJ1-1 TRBV5-1 TGCGCCAGCAGCCTCCCCGGGACTTCGAACACTGAAGCTTTCTTT CASSLPGTSNTEAFF
TRBD1 . TRBJ2-7 TRBV4-1 TGCGCCAGCAGCCTTGCCGGGACAGGAGTTTACGAGCAGTACTTC CASSLAGTGVYEQYF
. . TRBJ2-7 TRBV6-4 TGTGCCAGCAGTGAGGGACACTCCTACGAGCAGTACTTC CASSEGHSYEQYF
TRBD1 . TRBJ1-1 TRBV10-2 TGCGCCAGCAGTTCGGACAGGACCCAAGCTTTCTTT CASSSDRTQAFF
. . TRBJ2-5 TRBV5-1 TGCGCCAGCGCAGGATCTATCAGAGAGACCCAGTACTTC CASAGSIRETQYF
. . TRBJ1-4 TRBV7-8 TGTGCCAGCACTTCGGGGGAATGGGAAAAACTGTTTTTT CASTSGEWEKLFF
. . TRBJ1-1 TRBV5-4 TGTGCCAGCAGCTTGGGACTAATGAACACTGAAGCTTTCTTT CASSLGLMNTEAFF
. . TRBJ1-4 TRBV15 TGTGCCACCAGCAGAGAGCGACAGGAAAATGAAAAACTGTTTTTT CATSRERQENEKLFF
. . TRBJ1-1 TRBV6-1 TGTGCCAGCAGTGAAGACGAATACGAGAACGAAGCTTTCTTT CASSEDEYENEAFF
TRBD1 . TRBJ1-3 TRBV10-3 TGTGCCATCAGTGGACAGGGGGGACTCTCTGGAAACACCATATATTTT CAISGQGGLSGNTIYF
. . TRBJ2-5 TRBV4-2 TGTGCCAGCAGCCAAGGGCCCCCCGTACTAGCCGACGAGACCCAGTACTTC CASSQGPPVLADETQYF
TRBD1 once TRBJ1-5 TRBV19 TGTGCCAGTAGTATGGGACAGGGCCTATATAGCAATCAGCCCCAGCATTTT CASSMGQGLYSNQPQHF
TRBD1 . TRBJ1-5 TRBV24-1 TGTGCCACCAGTGATAAAGGGACAGGAAATCAGCCCCAGCATTTT CATSDKGTGNQPQHF
. . TRBJ2-7 TRBV19 TGTGCCAGTAGCAAAGACAGTGCTGAGCAGTACTTC CASSKDSAEQYF
. . TRBJ1-2 TRBV6-4 TGTGCCAGCAGTGCATTTTCAGGGCAGGGGATCGGCTACACCTTC CASSAFSGQGIGYTF
. . TRBJ1-2 TRBV3-1/TRBV3-2 TGTGCCAGCAGCCAAGATGGGGCAGCGAGTTTTAACTATGGCTACACCTTC CASSQDGAASFNYGYTF
. . TRBJ1-4 TRBV12-3/TRBV12-4 TGTGCCAGCAGTTTCGGCAGGCCTGAAAAACTGTTTTTT CASSFGRPEKLFF